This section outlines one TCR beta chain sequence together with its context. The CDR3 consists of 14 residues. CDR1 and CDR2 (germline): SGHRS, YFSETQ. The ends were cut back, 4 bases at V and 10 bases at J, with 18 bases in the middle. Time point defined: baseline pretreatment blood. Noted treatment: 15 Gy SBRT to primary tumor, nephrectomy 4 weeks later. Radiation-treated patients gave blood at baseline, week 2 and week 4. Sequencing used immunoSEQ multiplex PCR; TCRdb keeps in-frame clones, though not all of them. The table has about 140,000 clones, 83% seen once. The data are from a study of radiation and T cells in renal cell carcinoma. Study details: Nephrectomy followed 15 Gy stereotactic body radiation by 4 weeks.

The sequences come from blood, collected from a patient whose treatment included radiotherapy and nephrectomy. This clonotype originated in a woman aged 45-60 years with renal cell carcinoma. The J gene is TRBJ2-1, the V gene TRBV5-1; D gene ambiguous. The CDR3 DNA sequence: TGCGCCAGCAGCAGGACGAGGACGACATTCGAGCAGTTCTTC. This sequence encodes CASSRTRTTFEQFF.